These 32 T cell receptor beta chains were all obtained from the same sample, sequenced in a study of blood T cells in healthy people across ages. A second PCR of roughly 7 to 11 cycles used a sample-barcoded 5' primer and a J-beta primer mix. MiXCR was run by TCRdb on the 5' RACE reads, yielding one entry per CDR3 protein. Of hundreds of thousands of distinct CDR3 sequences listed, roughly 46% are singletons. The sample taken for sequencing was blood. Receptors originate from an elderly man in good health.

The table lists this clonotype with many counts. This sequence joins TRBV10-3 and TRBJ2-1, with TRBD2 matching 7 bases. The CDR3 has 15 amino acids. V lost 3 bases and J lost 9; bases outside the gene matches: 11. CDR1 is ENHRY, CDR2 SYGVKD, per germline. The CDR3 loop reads CAISDGGRAGSEQFF. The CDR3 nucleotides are TGTGCCATCAGTGATGGAGGGAGGGCCGGTAGTGAGCAGTTCTTC.

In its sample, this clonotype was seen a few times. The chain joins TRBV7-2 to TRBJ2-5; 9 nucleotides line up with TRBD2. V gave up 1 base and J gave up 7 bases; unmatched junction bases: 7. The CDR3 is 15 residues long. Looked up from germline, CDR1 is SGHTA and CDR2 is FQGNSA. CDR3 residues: CASSLDSREGGTQYF. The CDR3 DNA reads TGTGCCAGCAGCTTAGACTCGCGGGAGGGCGGGACCCAGTACTTC.

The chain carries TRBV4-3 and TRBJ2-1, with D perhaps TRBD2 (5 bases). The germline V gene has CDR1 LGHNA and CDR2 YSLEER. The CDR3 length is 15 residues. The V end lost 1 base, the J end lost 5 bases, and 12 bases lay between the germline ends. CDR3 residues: CASSQAHGVDNEQFF. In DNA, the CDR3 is TGCGCCAGCAGCCAAGCACACGGGGTCGACAATGAGCAGTTCTTC.

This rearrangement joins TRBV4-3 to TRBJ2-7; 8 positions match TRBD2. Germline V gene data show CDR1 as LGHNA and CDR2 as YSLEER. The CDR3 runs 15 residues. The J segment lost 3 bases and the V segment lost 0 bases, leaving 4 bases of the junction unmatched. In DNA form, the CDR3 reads TGCGCCAGCAGCCAAGATTCGGGAGGGCACTACGAGCAGTACTTC. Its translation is CASSQDSGGHYEQYF.

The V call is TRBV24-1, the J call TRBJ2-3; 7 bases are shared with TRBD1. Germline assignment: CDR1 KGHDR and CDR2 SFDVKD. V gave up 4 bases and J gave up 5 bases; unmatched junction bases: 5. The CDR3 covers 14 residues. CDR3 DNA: TGTGCCACCAGTGAACAGGGGTTCGGAGATACGCAGTATTTT. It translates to CATSEQGFGDTQYF.

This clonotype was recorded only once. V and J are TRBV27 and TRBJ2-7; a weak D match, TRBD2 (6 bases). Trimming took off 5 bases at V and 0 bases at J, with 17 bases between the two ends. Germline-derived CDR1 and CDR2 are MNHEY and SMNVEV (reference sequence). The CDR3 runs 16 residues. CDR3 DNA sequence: TGTGCCAGCAGTCCCCGAGGAAGCGGGCCCTCCTACGAGCAGTACTTC. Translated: CASSPRGSGPSYEQYF.

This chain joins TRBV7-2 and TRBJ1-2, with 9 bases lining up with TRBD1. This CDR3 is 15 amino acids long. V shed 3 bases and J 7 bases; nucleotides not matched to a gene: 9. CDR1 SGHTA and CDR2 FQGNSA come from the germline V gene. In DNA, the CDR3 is TGTGCCAGCAGCTTTCCGGGACAGGGTTTTAGTGGCTACACCTTC. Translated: CASSFPGQGFSGYTF.

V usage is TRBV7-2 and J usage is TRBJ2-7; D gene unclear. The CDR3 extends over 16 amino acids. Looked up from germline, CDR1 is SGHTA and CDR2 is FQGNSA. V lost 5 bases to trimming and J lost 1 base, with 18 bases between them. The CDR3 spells CASSQEVTARSYEQYF. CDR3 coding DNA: TGTGCCAGCAGCCAAGAGGTCACAGCTAGATCCTACGAGCAGTACTTC.

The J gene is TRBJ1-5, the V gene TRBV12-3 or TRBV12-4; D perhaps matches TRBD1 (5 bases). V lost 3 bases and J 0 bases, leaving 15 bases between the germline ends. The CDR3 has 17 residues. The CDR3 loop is CASSLVFRGDSNQPQHF. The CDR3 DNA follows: TGTGCCAGCAGTTTGGTTTTTCGAGGGGATAGCAATCAGCCCCAGCATTTT.

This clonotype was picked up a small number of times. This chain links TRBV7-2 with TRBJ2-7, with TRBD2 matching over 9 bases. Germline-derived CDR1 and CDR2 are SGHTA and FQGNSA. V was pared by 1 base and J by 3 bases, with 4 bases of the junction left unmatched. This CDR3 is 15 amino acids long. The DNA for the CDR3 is TGTGCCAGCAGCTTAGATAGCGGGAGAGGCTACGAGCAGTACTTC. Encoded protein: CASSLDSGRGYEQYF.

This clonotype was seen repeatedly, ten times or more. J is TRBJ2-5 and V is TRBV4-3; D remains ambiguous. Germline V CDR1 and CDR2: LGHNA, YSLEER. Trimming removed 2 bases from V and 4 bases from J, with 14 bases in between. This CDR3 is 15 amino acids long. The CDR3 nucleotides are TGCGCCAGCAGCCAACAAATGACCGCTGCAGAGACCCAGTACTTC. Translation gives CASSQQMTAAETQYF.

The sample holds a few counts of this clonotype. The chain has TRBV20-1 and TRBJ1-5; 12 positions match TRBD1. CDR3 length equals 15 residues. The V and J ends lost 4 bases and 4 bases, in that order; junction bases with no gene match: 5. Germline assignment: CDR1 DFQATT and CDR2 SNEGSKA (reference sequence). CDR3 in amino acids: CSAIGTGGWNQPQHF. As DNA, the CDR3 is TGCAGTGCTATTGGGACAGGGGGCTGGAATCAGCCCCAGCATTTT.

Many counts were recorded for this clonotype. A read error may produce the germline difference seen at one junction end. The chain's CDR3 is CASSLAASTDTQYF. The DNA of the CDR3 is TGTGCCAGCAGTTTAGCAGCTAGCACAGATACGCAGTATTTT. J is TRBJ2-3 and V is TRBV11-3; D is unclear. The germline V gene encodes CDR1 SGHNT and CDR2 YENEEA. The CDR3 length is 14 residues.

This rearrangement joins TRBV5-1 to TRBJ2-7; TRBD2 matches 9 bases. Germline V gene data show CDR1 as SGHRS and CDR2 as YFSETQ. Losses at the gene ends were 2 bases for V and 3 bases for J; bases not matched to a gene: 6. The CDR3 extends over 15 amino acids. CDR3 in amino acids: CASSFGSGGYYEQYF. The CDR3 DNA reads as TGCGCCAGCAGCTTCGGTAGCGGGGGATACTACGAGCAGTACTTC.

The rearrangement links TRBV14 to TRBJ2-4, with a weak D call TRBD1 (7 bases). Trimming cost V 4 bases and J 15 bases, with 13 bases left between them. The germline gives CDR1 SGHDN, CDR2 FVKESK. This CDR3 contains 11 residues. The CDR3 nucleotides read TGTGCCAGCAGCCGCGGGACAGATTTGTACTTC. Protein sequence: CASSRGTDLYF.

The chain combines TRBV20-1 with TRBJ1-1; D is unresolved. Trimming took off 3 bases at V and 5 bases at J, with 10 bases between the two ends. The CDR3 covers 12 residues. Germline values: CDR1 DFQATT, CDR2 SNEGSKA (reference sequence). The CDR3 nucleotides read TGCAGTGCTAGCGGCAGGCAAACTGAAGCTTTCTTT. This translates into CSASGRQTEAFF.

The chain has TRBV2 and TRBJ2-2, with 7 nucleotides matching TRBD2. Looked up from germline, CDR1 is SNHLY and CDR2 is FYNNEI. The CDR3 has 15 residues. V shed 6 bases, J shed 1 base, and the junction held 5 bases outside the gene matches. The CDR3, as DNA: TGTGCCAGCAGGTTTAGCGGGCAGAACACCGGGGAGCTGTTTTTT. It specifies CASRFSGQNTGELFF.

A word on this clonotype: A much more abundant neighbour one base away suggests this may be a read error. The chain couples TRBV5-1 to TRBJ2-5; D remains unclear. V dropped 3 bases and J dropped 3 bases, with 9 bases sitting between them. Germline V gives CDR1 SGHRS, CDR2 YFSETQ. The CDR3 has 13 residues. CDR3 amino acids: CASSWEHKETQYF. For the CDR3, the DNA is TGCGCCAGCAGCTGGGAACACAAAGAGACCCAGTACTTC.

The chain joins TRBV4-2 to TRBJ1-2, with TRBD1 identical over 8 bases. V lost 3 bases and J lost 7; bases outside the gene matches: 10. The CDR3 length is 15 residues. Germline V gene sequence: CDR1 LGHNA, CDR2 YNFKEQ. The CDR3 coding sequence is TGTGCCAGCAGCCAGGCGGACAGGGTGGACTGTGGCTACACCTTC. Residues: CASSQADRVDCGYTF.

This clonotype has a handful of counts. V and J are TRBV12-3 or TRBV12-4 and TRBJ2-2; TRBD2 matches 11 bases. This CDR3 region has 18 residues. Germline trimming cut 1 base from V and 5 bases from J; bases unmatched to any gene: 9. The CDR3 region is CASSLGILAGVGTGELFF. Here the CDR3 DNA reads TGTGCCAGCAGTTTAGGGATACTAGCGGGAGTGGGGACCGGGGAGCTGTTTTTT.

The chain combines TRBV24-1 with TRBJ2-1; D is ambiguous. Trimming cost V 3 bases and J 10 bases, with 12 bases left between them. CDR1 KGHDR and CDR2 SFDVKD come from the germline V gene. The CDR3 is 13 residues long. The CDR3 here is CATSDPLIREQFF. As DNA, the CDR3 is TGTGCCACCAGTGATCCCCTAATCCGGGAGCAGTTCTTC.

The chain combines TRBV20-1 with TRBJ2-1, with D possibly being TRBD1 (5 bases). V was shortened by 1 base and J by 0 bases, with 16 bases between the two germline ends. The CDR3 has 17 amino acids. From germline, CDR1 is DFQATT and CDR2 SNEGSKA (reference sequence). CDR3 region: CSARVTGAKGSYNEQFF. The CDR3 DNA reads TGCAGTGCTAGAGTTACAGGCGCGAAGGGCTCCTACAATGAGCAGTTCTTC.

In DNA, the CDR3 is TGCAGCGTTGTTGTCTTACAAGAGACCCAGTACTTC. Its protein is CSVVVLQETQYF. The chain recombines TRBV29-1 with TRBJ2-5; D uncertain. Germline-derived CDR1 and CDR2 are SQVTM and ANQGSEA. Trimming cost V 4 bases and J 2 bases, with 8 bases left between them. This CDR3 has 12 residues.

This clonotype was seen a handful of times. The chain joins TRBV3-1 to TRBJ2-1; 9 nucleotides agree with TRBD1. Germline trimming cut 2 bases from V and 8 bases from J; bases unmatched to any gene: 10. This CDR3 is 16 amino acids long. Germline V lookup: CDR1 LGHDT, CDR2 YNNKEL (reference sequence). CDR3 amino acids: CASSQNVTGGYHEQFF. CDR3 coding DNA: TGTGCCAGCAGCCAAAATGTCACAGGGGGCTATCATGAGCAGTTCTTC.

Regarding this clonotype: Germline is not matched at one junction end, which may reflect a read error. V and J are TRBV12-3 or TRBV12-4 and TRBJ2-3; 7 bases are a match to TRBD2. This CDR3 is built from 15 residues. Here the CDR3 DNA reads TGTGCCAGCATACTCTCGGGCGGGAGAGCAGATATGCAGTATTTT. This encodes CASILSGGRADMQYF.

CDR3 sequence: CASSLVSSGVTGELFF. CDR3 nucleotides: TGCGCCAGCAGCTTGGTTTCTAGCGGGGTCACCGGGGAGCTGTTTTTT. The chain links TRBV5-1 to TRBJ2-2; 9 bases fit TRBD2. The CDR3 contains 16 residues. Germline-derived CDR1 and CDR2 are SGHRS and YFSETQ. With 0 bases clipped from V and 4 bases from J, the junction kept 4 bases outside the gene matches.

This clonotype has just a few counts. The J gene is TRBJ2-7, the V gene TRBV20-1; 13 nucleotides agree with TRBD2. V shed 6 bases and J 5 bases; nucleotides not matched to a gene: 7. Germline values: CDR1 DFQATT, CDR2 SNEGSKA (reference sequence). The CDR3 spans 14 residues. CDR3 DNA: TGCAGTGCAAGGGGTGGACTAGCGGGAGACGAGCAGTACTTC. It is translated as CSARGGLAGDEQYF.

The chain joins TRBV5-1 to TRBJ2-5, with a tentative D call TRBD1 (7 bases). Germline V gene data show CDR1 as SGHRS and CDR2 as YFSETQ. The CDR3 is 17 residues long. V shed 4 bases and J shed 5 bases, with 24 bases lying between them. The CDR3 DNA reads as TGCGCCAGCAGCAAACAGGGGACGGGTCTTCGGGGGGAGACCCAGTACTTC. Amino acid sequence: CASSKQGTGLRGETQYF.

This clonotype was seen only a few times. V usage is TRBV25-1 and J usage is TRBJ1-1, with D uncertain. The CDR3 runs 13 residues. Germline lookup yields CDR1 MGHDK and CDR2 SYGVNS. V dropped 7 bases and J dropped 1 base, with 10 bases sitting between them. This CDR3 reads CASIPGKNTEAFF. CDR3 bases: TGTGCCAGCATCCCGGGGAAGAACACTGAAGCTTTCTTT.

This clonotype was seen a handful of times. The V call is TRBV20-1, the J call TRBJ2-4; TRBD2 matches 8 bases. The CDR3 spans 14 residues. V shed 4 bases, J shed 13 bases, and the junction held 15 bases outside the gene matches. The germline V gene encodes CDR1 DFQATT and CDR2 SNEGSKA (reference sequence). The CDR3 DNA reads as TGCAGTGCTAACCCGGGCCTAGCGGGCTCTGGGCAGTACTTC. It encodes CSANPGLAGSGQYF.

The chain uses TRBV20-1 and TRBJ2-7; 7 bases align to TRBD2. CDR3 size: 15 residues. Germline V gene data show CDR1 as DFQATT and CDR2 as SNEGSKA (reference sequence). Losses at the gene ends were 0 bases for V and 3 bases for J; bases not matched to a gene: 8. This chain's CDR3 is CSARDPRGGDYEQYF. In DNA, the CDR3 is TGCAGTGCTAGAGATCCTCGGGGAGGGGACTACGAGCAGTACTTC.

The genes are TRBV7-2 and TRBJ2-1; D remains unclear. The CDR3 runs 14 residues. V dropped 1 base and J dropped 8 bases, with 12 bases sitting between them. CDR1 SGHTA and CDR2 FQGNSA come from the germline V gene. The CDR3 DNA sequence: TGTGCCAGCAGCTTAGATGTTAGCCGGGATGAGCAGTTCTTC. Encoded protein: CASSLDVSRDEQFF.